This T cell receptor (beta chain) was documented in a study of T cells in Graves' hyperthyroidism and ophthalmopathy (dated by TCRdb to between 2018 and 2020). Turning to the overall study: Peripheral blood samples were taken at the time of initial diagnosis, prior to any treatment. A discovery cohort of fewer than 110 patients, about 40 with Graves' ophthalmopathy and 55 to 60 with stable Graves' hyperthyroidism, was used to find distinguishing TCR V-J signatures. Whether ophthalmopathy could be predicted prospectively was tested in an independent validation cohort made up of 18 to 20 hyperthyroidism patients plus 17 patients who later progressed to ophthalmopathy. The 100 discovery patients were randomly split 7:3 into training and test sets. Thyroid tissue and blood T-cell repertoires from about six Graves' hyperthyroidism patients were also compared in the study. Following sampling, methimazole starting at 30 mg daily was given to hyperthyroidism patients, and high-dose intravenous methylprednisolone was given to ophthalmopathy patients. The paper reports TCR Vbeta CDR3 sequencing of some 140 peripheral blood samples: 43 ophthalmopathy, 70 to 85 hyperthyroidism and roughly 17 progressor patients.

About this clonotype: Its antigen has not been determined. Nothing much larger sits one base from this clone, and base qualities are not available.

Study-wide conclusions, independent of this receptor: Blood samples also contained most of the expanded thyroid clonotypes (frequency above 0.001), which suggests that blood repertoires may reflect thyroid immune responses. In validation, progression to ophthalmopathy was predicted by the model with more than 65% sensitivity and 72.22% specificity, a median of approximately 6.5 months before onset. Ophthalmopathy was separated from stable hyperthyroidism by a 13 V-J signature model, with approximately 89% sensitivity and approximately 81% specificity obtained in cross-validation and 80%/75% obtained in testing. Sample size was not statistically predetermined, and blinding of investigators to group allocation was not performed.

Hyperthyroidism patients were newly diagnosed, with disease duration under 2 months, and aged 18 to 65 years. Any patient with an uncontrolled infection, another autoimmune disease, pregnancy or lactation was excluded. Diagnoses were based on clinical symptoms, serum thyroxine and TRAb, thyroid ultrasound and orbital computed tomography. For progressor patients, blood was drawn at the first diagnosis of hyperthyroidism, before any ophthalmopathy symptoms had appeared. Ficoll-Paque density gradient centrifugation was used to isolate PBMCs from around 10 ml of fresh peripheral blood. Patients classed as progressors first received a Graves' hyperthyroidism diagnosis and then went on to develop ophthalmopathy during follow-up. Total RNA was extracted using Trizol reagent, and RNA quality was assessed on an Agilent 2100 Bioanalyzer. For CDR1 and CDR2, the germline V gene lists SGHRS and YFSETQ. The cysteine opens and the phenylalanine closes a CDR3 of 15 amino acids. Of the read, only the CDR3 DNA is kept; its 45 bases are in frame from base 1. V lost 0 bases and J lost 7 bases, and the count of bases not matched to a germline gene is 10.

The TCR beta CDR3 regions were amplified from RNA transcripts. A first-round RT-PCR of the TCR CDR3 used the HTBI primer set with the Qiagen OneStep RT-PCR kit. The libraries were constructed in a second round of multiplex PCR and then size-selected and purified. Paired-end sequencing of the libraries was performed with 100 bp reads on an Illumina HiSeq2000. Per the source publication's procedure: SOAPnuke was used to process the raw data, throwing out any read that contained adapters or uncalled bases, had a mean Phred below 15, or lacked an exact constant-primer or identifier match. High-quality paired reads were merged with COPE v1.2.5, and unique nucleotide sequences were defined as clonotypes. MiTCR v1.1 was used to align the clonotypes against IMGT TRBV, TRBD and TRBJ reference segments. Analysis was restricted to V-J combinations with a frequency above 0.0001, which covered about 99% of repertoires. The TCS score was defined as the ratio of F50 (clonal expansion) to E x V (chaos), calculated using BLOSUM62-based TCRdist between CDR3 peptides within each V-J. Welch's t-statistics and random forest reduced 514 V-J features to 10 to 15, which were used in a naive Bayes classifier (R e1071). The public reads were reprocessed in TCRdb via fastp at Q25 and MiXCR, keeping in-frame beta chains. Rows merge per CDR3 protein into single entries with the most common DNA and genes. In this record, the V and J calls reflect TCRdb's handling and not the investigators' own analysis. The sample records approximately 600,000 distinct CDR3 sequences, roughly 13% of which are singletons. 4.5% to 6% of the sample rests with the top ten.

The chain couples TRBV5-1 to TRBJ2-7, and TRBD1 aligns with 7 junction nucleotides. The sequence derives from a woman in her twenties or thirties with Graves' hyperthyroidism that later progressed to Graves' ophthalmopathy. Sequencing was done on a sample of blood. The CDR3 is CASSLGGTDSGEQYF. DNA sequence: TGCGCCAGCAGCTTGGGAGGGACAGACTCGGGTGAGCAGTACTTC. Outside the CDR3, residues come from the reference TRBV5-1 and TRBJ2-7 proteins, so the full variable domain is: KAGVTQTPRYLIKTRGQQVTLSCSPISGHRSVSWYQQTPGQGLQFLFEYFSETQRNKGNFPGRFSGRQFSNSRSEMNVSTLELGDSALYLCASSLGGTDSGEQYFGPGTRLTVT.